This paragraph reports one TCR beta chain. Generated by immunoSEQ multiplex PCR, the TCRdb table keeps only in-frame clones and is missing some. In the table there are roughly 170,000 clones, around 73% of which are singletons. This specimen belongs to a study of blood T cell repertoires in COVID-19. Study-wide background: Sources were T cells, B-cell-depleted T cells, or PBMCs; the material itself was cDNA or gDNA.

Cohorts were assigned according to the clinical history that participants reported. Each recovered donor of Cohort 3 presented with two negative PCRs, clearance, or symptom resolution. The sample taken for sequencing was PBMCs or T cells enriched from blood (not recorded which). This TCR came from a woman in her forties or fifties who had recovered from COVID-19.

CDR3 amino acids: CASSLGDTFF. The CDR3 DNA sequence: TGTGCCAGCAGCTTGGGGGACACCTTCTTT. V is TRBV5-8 and J is TRBJ1-1; TRBD1 is a possible D gene (6 bases). The CDR3 length is 10 residues. Trimming stripped 0 bases from V and 14 bases from J, with 8 bases between. Germline assignment: CDR1 SGHTS and CDR2 YDEGEE.